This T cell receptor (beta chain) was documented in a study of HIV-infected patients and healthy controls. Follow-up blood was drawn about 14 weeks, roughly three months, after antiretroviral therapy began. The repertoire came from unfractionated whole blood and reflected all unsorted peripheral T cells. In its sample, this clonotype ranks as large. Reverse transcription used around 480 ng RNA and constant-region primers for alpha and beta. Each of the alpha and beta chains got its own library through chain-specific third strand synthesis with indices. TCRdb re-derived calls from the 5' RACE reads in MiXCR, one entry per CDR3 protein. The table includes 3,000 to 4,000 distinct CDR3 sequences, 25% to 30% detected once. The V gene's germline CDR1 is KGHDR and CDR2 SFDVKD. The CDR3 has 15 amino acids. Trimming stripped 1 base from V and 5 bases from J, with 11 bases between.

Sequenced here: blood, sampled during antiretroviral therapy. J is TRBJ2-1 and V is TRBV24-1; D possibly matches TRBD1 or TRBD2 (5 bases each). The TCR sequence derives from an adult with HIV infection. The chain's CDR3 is CATSDLTGDHNEQFF. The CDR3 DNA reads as TGTGCCACCAGTGATTTAACCGGGGACCACAATGAGCAGTTCTTC.